This is a list of T cell receptor beta chains from one sample in a study of Ad26.COV2.S vaccination and SARS-CoV-2 variants. The assay was immunoSEQ multiplex PCR, and TCRdb's table has in-frame clones only and misses some. The sample lists 300,000 to 500,000 clones, 88% seen once, with roughly 3.2% in the top ten. Sequenced here: peripheral blood, sampled in a trial of Ad26.COV2.S vaccine versus placebo. These receptors came from a person aged 18-65 years who received the Ad26.COV2.S COVID-19 vaccine or a placebo. The CDR3 runs from the conserved cysteine through the conserved F or W. Each record gives: CDR3 DNA, CDR3 protein, V gene, J gene, clone size, D gene. The D gene is left open where the match is weak. Size tells how often a clone was seen (once, few, many) or the class of an expanded clone, and some rows leave it out.

CDR3 DNA: TGTGCCAGCAGCCGGGGCAATCAGCCCCAGCATTTT; CDR3 protein: CASSRGNQPQHF; V gene: TRBV3-1/TRBV3-2; J gene: TRBJ1-5; clone size: .; D gene: .
CDR3 DNA: TGTGCCAGCAGCCAAGAGAGCAGGGGGGCGGAAACACCCCTCCACTTT; CDR3 protein: CASSQESRGAETPLHF; V gene: TRBV14; J gene: TRBJ1-6; clone size: .; D gene: TRBD1
CDR3 DNA: TGTGCCAGTGCGGTCACGGGAAGCTCCTACGAGCAGTACTTC; CDR3 protein: CASAVTGSSYEQYF; V gene: TRBV2; J gene: TRBJ2-7; clone size: .; D gene: .
CDR3 DNA: TGCAGTACAGTTCAGAACACTGAAGCTTTCTTT; CDR3 protein: CSTVQNTEAFF; V gene: TRBV20-1; J gene: TRBJ1-1; clone size: .; D gene: .
CDR3 DNA: TGTGCCAGCAAGCTAGCCCATGAGCAGTTCTTC; CDR3 protein: CASKLAHEQFF; V gene: TRBV12-3/TRBV12-4; J gene: TRBJ2-1; clone size: .; D gene: .
CDR3 DNA: TGTGCCAGCAGCCCTCAGGTTGGACAGGGCCAATCACCCCTCCACTTT; CDR3 protein: CASSPQVGQGQSPLHF; V gene: TRBV7-2; J gene: TRBJ1-6; clone size: few; D gene: TRBD1
CDR3 DNA: TGTGCCAGCAGTGACCGGAGCAGGGCAAACTCTGGAAACACCATATATTTT; CDR3 protein: CASSDRSRANSGNTIYF; V gene: TRBV25-1; J gene: TRBJ1-3; clone size: few; D gene: .
CDR3 DNA: TGTGCCAGCAGCTTAGAAGGCGGGGGGCTGGGGACGCAGTATTTT; CDR3 protein: CASSLEGGGLGTQYF; V gene: TRBV7-9; J gene: TRBJ2-3; clone size: .; D gene: TRBD2
CDR3 DNA: TGCGCCAGCAGCTTGTGGGGGCAGGGAAGAGGAGAGACCCAGTACTTC; CDR3 protein: CASSLWGQGRGETQYF; V gene: TRBV5-1; J gene: TRBJ2-5; clone size: .; D gene: .
CDR3 DNA: TGTGCCAGCAGCCCCGGCGGGGGGGGCTACACCGGGGAGCTGTTTTTT; CDR3 protein: CASSPGGGGYTGELFF; V gene: TRBV7-2; J gene: TRBJ2-2; clone size: .; D gene: TRBD2
CDR3 DNA: TGTGCCAGCAGCACCGACGGTGCAACTAATGAAAAACTGTTTTTT; CDR3 protein: CASSTDGATNEKLFF; V gene: TRBV7-9; J gene: TRBJ1-4; clone size: .; D gene: .
CDR3 DNA: TGTGCCAGCAGCTTAGAGGGGGCGGGTTCGAACACCGGGGAGCTGTTTTTT; CDR3 protein: CASSLEGAGSNTGELFF; V gene: TRBV7-6; J gene: TRBJ2-2; clone size: .; D gene: TRBD1
CDR3 DNA: TGTGCCAGTCACACTAGCGGGGGGCGCCTGTTCTTC; CDR3 protein: CASHTSGGRLFF; V gene: TRBV19; J gene: TRBJ2-1; clone size: once; D gene: TRBD2
CDR3 DNA: TGTGCTAGTGGTTTGAGCCCCAGGGGAGCAGATACGCAGTATTTT; CDR3 protein: CASGLSPRGADTQYF; V gene: TRBV12-5; J gene: TRBJ2-3; clone size: once; D gene: .
CDR3 DNA: TGTGCCAGCAGCTTGGAGGTCAGTAGCACAGATACGCAGTATTTT; CDR3 protein: CASSLEVSSTDTQYF; V gene: TRBV5-6; J gene: TRBJ2-3; clone size: .; D gene: .
CDR3 DNA: TGTGCCTGGGGGTCAGGGGGCACTGAAGCTTTCTTT; CDR3 protein: CAWGSGGTEAFF; V gene: TRBV30; J gene: TRBJ1-1; clone size: .; D gene: TRBD1
CDR3 DNA: TGTGCCAGCAGCTTAGAAAGGTCCAAGACTGCTTTCTTT; CDR3 protein: CASSLERSKTAFF; V gene: TRBV11-2; J gene: TRBJ1-1; clone size: .; D gene: .
CDR3 DNA: TGCGCCAGCAGCTCTACAGGGGCCGAGAAGCTTTTCTTT; CDR3 protein: CASSSTGAEKLFF; V gene: TRBV5-1; J gene: TRBJ1-1; clone size: .; D gene: TRBD1
CDR3 DNA: TGTGCCAGTAGTCCCAAGACAGGGGTGAACACTGAAGCTTTCTTT; CDR3 protein: CASSPKTGVNTEAFF; V gene: TRBV19; J gene: TRBJ1-1; clone size: .; D gene: TRBD1
CDR3 DNA: TGTGCCAGCAGCCCATGGGTGGGCACCGGGGAGCTGTTTTTT; CDR3 protein: CASSPWVGTGELFF; V gene: TRBV7-2; J gene: TRBJ2-2; clone size: few; D gene: .
CDR3 DNA: TGTGCCAGCAGTTTAGGACAGGGTACAGATACGCAGTATTTT; CDR3 protein: CASSLGQGTDTQYF; V gene: TRBV6-6; J gene: TRBJ2-3; clone size: .; D gene: TRBD1
CDR3 DNA: TGTGCCAGCAGCCGGGGGGTAGGGGACTTCGCAGCTTTCTTT; CDR3 protein: CASSRGVGDFAAFF; V gene: TRBV7-2; J gene: TRBJ1-1; clone size: .; D gene: .
CDR3 DNA: TGTGCCAGCAGCTTCGGACAGGGAGGAGAGACCCAGTACTTC; CDR3 protein: CASSFGQGGETQYF; V gene: TRBV7-9; J gene: TRBJ2-5; clone size: .; D gene: TRBD1
CDR3 DNA: TGTGCCAGCTCACCACCGGGTGGAAACACCATATATTTT; CDR3 protein: CASSPPGGNTIYF; V gene: TRBV18; J gene: TRBJ1-3; clone size: .; D gene: .
CDR3 DNA: TGCGCCAGCAGTCGGACCGTAATAACTGGAAACACCATATATTTT; CDR3 protein: CASSRTVITGNTIYF; V gene: TRBV10-2; J gene: TRBJ1-3; clone size: .; D gene: .
CDR3 DNA: TGTGCCAGCAGTGAGTCAACCACTGAAGCTTTCTTT; CDR3 protein: CASSESTTEAFF; V gene: TRBV2; J gene: TRBJ1-1; clone size: .; D gene: .
CDR3 DNA: TGCGCCAGCAGCCAAGGGTCTTTCGAGGTCTTGTTCAGCACAGATACGCAGTATTTT; CDR3 protein: CASSQGSFEVLFSTDTQYF; V gene: TRBV4-3; J gene: TRBJ2-3; clone size: .; D gene: .
CDR3 DNA: TGTGCCAGCAGCTTAGGGCCATCTTACGCTGAAGCTTTCTTT; CDR3 protein: CASSLGPSYAEAFF; V gene: TRBV7-2; J gene: TRBJ1-1; clone size: .; D gene: .
CDR3 DNA: TGTGCCAGCAGCTTGGCCAGTAATTCACCCCTCCACTTT; CDR3 protein: CASSLASNSPLHF; V gene: TRBV5-5; J gene: TRBJ1-6; clone size: .; D gene: .
CDR3 DNA: TGTGCCAGCAGCTTATTGGAACAGGGAGGCACAGATACGCAGTATTTT; CDR3 protein: CASSLLEQGGTDTQYF; V gene: TRBV7-8; J gene: TRBJ2-3; clone size: .; D gene: .
CDR3 DNA: TGTGCCAGCTCTGACCGCACGGCTGGAAACACCATATATTTT; CDR3 protein: CASSDRTAGNTIYF; V gene: TRBV2; J gene: TRBJ1-3; clone size: .; D gene: .
CDR3 DNA: TGTGCCAGCAGTCTCAGGGGGCACACTGAAGCTTTCTTT; CDR3 protein: CASSLRGHTEAFF; V gene: TRBV12-3/TRBV12-4; J gene: TRBJ1-1; clone size: .; D gene: TRBD1
CDR3 DNA: TGTGCCAGCAGCTTTCGACTTGGGTCTAACTATGGCTACACCTTC; CDR3 protein: CASSFRLGSNYGYTF; V gene: TRBV11-2; J gene: TRBJ1-2; clone size: .; D gene: .
CDR3 DNA: TGTGCCAGCAGTCCTTCCAGGGGGCGTAACGAGCAGTTCTTC; CDR3 protein: CASSPSRGRNEQFF; V gene: TRBV25-1; J gene: TRBJ2-1; clone size: .; D gene: TRBD1
CDR3 DNA: TGTGCCAGCAGCCAAGACTGGGTTGGAGATACGCAGTATTTT; CDR3 protein: CASSQDWVGDTQYF; V gene: TRBV14; J gene: TRBJ2-3; clone size: .; D gene: .
CDR3 DNA: TGTGCCAGCTCACCCGACGGGAGCTATGGCTACACCTTC; CDR3 protein: CASSPDGSYGYTF; V gene: TRBV18; J gene: TRBJ1-2; clone size: .; D gene: .
CDR3 DNA: TGTGCCAGCAGCTTAAGAACAGGCGGGGGCTACACCTTC; CDR3 protein: CASSLRTGGGYTF; V gene: TRBV11-1; J gene: TRBJ1-2; clone size: .; D gene: .
CDR3 DNA: TGCGCCAGCTCGGACCCGGGAATAGATGAGCAGTTCTTC; CDR3 protein: CASSDPGIDEQFF; V gene: TRBV5-1; J gene: TRBJ2-1; clone size: .; D gene: .
CDR3 DNA: TGCGCCAGCAGCTTGGCTGTGAACACTGAAGCTTTCTTT; CDR3 protein: CASSLAVNTEAFF; V gene: TRBV5-1; J gene: TRBJ1-1; clone size: few; D gene: .
CDR3 DNA: TGTGCCACCAGCACCGGCCCCTCCGAGCAGTACTTC; CDR3 protein: CATSTGPSEQYF; V gene: TRBV15; J gene: TRBJ2-7; clone size: .; D gene: .
CDR3 DNA: TGTGCCAGCAGCGACTGGACTAGCAACTACGAGCAGTACTTC; CDR3 protein: CASSDWTSNYEQYF; V gene: TRBV14; J gene: TRBJ2-7; clone size: .; D gene: TRBD2
CDR3 DNA: TGTGCCAGCAGCGCCCTTGGGACAGGCGGGGAGCTGTTTTTT; CDR3 protein: CASSALGTGGELFF; V gene: TRBV2; J gene: TRBJ2-2; clone size: .; D gene: TRBD1
CDR3 DNA: TGTGCCAGCAGCTTCGCGGACCGAGGACCCTATGGCTACACCTTC; CDR3 protein: CASSFADRGPYGYTF; V gene: TRBV5-4; J gene: TRBJ1-2; clone size: .; D gene: .
CDR3 DNA: TGTGCCAGCTCACCCCTGGTGGGGACAGTTTACAATGAGCAGTTCTTC; CDR3 protein: CASSPLVGTVYNEQFF; V gene: TRBV18; J gene: TRBJ2-1; clone size: .; D gene: TRBD1
CDR3 DNA: TGTGCCAGCAGTTACGCGCGGGACAGGGGACGAGATGGCTACACCTTC; CDR3 protein: CASSYARDRGRDGYTF; V gene: TRBV6-6; J gene: TRBJ1-2; clone size: few; D gene: TRBD1
CDR3 DNA: TGTGCCAGCAGTAACTTATTTGAGGATGAGCAGTTCTTC; CDR3 protein: CASSNLFEDEQFF; V gene: TRBV6-6; J gene: TRBJ2-1; clone size: once; D gene: .
CDR3 DNA: TGCGCCAGCAGTCAATATCGGGGGGTTAATGAAAAACTGTTTTTT; CDR3 protein: CASSQYRGVNEKLFF; V gene: TRBV23-1; J gene: TRBJ1-4; clone size: .; D gene: .
CDR3 DNA: TGTGCCAGCAGCCAAGGAGATACGCAGTATTTT; CDR3 protein: CASSQGDTQYF; V gene: TRBV3-1/TRBV3-2; J gene: TRBJ2-3; clone size: .; D gene: .
CDR3 DNA: TGTGCCAGCAGCTTAGTCGCGTTGACCGGGGAGCTGTTTTTT; CDR3 protein: CASSLVALTGELFF; V gene: TRBV11-2; J gene: TRBJ2-2; clone size: .; D gene: .
CDR3 DNA: TGTGCCAGCAGCCCGAGACATCAAGGCTACACCTTC; CDR3 protein: CASSPRHQGYTF; V gene: TRBV5-6; J gene: TRBJ1-2; clone size: few; D gene: .
CDR3 DNA: TGTGCCAGCAGCGACAGGGTTTCCATCGACACCGGGGAGCTGTTTTTT; CDR3 protein: CASSDRVSIDTGELFF; V gene: TRBV9; J gene: TRBJ2-2; clone size: .; D gene: .
CDR3 DNA: TGTGCCAGCAGCCAAGAATTTTACCAAGAGACCCAGTACTTC; CDR3 protein: CASSQEFYQETQYF; V gene: TRBV14; J gene: TRBJ2-5; clone size: .; D gene: .
CDR3 DNA: TGTGCCATCAGTGGGGACAGGGCTGAAAAACTGTTTTTT; CDR3 protein: CAISGDRAEKLFF; V gene: TRBV10-3; J gene: TRBJ1-4; clone size: .; D gene: TRBD1